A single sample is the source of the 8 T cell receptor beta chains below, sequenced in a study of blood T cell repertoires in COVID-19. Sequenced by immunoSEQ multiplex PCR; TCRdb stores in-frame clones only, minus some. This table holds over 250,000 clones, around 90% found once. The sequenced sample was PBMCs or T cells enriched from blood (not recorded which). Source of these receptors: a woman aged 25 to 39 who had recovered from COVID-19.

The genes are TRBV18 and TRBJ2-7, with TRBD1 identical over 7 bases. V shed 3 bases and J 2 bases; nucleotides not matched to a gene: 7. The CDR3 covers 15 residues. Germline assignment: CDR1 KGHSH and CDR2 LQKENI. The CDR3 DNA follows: TGTGCCAGCTCACCGAGACAGGGTCAAGCCTACGAGCAGTACTTC. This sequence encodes CASSPRQGQAYEQYF.

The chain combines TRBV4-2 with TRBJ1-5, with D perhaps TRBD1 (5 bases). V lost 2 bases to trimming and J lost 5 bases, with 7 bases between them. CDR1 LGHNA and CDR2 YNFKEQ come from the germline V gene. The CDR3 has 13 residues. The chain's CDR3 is CASSQIRDQPQHF. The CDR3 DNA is TGTGCCAGCAGCCAAATCAGGGATCAGCCCCAGCATTTT.

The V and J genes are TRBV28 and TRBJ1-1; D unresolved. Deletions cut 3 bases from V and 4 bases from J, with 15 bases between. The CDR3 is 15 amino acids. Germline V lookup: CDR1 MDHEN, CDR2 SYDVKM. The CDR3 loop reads CASSFIRGGLTEAFF. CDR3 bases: TGTGCCAGCAGTTTTATTCGGGGAGGTCTCACTGAAGCTTTCTTT. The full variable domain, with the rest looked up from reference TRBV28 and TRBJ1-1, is DVKVTQSSRYLVKRTGEKVFLECVQDMDHENMFWYRQDPGLGLRLIYFSYDVKMKEKGDIPEGYSVSREKKERFSLILESASTNQTSMYLCASSFIRGGLTEAFFGQGTRLTVV.

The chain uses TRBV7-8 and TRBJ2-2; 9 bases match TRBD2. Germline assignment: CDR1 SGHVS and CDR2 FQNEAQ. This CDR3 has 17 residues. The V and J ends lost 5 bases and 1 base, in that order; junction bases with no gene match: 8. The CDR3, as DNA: TGTGCCAGCAGCAAAGCCGGACTAGCGCAGAACACCGGGGAGCTGTTTTTT. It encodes CASSKAGLAQNTGELFF.

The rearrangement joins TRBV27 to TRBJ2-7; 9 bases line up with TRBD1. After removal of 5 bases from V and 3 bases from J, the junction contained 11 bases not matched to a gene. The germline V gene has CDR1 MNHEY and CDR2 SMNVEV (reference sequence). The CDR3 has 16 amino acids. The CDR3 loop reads CASSPPPGQGVYEQYF. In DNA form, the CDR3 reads TGTGCCAGCAGTCCCCCCCCGGGACAGGGCGTCTACGAGCAGTACTTC.

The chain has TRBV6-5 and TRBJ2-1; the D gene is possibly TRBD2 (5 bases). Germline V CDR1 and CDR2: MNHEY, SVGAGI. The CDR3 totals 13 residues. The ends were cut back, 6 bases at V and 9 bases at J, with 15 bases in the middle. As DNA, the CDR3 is TGTGCCAGCAGATTCAGTGATGAGGGTGAGCAGTTCTTC. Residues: CASRFSDEGEQFF.

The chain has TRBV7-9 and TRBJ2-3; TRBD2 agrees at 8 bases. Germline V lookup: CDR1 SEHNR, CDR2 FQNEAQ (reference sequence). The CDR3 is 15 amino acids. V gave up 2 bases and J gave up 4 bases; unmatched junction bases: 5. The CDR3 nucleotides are TGTGCCAGCAGCTTACCGGGACTAGACCCAGATACGCAGTATTTT. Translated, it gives CASSLPGLDPDTQYF.

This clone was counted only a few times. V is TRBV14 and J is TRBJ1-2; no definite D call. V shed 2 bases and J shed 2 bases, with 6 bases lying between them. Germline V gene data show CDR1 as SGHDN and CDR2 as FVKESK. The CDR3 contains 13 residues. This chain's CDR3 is CASSQPRNYGYTF. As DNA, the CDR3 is TGTGCCAGCAGCCAACCCAGAAACTATGGCTACACCTTC.